This T cell receptor beta chain was sequenced in a study of tumor-infiltrating lymphocytes in primary liver carcinoma. Points from the study as a whole: Found in all five tumor regions were only about 7.5-24% of top clones.

Unsorted bulk tissue of roughly 17-33 mg yielded co-extracted RNA and DNA. All patients had surgically resected primary liver carcinoma. Chronic HBV infection was present in the patients, who were treatment-naive. Viable tumor cell content exceeded 80% in every tumor sample. The CDR3 is made up of 16 amino acids. Germline trimming cut 5 bases from V and 2 bases from J; bases unmatched to any gene: 8. About this clonotype: Antigen specificity is unknown. In this CDR3 the conserved last residue, phenylalanine or tryptophan, is missing, so a read error is likely.

A constant-region primer primed TCR beta cDNA synthesis from 450 to 550 ng of total RNA. Slightly modified ARM-PCR served as the procedure for the TCR beta libraries. These libraries came from three rounds of nested multiplex PCR. TRBV1-TRBV30 forward primers paired with a C-beta reverse primer were used in the first two PCR rounds, which ran about 11 cycles each. TCRdb re-called the multiplex PCR reads through MiXCR, storing one row per CDR3 protein. The data show fewer than 200,000 distinct CDR3 sequences, approximately 80% seen once. This clonotype originated in a middle-aged man with primary liver carcinoma and hepatitis B virus infection. This rearrangement joins TRBV12-3 or TRBV12-4 to TRBJ1-5; 8 bases are shared with TRBD1. The source material was tumor tissue from primary liver carcinoma. The CDR3 loop reads CASSITPGQGNQPQHY. CDR3 bases: TGTGCCAGCAGTATAACTCCGGGACAGGGCAATCAGCCCCAGCATTAT.